This TCR beta chain was identified during a study of cytomegalovirus exposure and HLA in healthy donors. General observations from the study: Later work associated around 18,000 TCR beta sequences with HLA alleles at 0.05 false discovery rate. TRBV6-2, TRBV6-3 and other indistinguishable V segments were excluded.

The CDR3 spans 14 residues. Trimming left V 2 bases short and J 2 bases short, with 6 bases between. Germline CDR1 is MNHNY and CDR2 is SVGAGI (reference sequence). This clone was counted a few times. The target antigen is unknown. Researchers ran the PCR with 60 Vbeta and 13 Jbeta primers. Here immunoSEQ multiplex PCR was the method, and the copy in TCRdb shows in-frame clones only, minus some. Among about 160,000 clones, approximately 80% were seen once, and the ten largest hold roughly 8%. The specimen was PBMCs. The sequence was obtained from a male donor in good health and CMV-seropositive. The V call is TRBV6-6, the J call TRBJ2-2; D unclear. The CDR3 reads CASSYGVNTGELFF. In DNA form, the CDR3 reads TGTGCCAGCAGTTACGGAGTTAACACCGGGGAGCTGTTTTTT.